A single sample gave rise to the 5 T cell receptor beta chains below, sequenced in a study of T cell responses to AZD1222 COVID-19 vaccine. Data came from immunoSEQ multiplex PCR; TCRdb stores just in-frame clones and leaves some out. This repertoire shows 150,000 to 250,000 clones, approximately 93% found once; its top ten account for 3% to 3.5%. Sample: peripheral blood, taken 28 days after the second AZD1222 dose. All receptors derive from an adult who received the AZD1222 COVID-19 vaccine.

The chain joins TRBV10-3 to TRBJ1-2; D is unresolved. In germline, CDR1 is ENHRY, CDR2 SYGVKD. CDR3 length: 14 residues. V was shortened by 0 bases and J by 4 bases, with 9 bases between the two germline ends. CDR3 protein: CAISESWAGYGYTF. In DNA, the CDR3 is TGTGCCATCAGTGAGTCGTGGGCCGGCTATGGCTACACCTTC.

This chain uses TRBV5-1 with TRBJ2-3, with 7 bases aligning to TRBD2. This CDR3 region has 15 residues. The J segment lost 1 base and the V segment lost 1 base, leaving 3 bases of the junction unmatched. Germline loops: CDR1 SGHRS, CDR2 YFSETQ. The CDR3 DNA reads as TGCGCCAGCAGCTTGCTGGCGGGGGGCACAGATACGCAGTATTTT. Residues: CASSLLAGGTDTQYF.

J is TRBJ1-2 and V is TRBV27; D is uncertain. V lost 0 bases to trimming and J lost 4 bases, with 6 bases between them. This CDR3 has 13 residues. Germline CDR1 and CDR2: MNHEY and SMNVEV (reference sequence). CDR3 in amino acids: CASSLSSRYGYTF. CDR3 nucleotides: TGTGCCAGCAGTTTATCTTCCCGCTATGGCTACACCTTC.

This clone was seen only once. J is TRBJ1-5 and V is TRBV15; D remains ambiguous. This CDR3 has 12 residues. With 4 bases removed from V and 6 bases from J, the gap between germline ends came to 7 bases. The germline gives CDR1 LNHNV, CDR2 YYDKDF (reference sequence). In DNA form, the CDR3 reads TGTGCCACCAGCACCTCGTCTCAGCCCCAGCATTTT. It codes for CATSTSSQPQHF.

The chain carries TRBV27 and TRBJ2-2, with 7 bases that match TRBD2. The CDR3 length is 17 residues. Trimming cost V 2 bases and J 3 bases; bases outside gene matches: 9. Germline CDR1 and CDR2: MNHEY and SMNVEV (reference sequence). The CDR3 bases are TGTGCCAGCAGTTTAGGGGGGGTTTGGTTGCACACCGGGGAGCTGTTTTTT. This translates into CASSLGGVWLHTGELFF.